What follows is one TCR beta chain and its context. Germline CDR1 and CDR2: LNHDA and SQIVND (reference sequence). The ends were cut back, 3 bases at V and 3 bases at J, with 11 bases in the middle. This CDR3 has 14 residues. This entry belongs to a study of lymphopenia after photon versus proton radiotherapy. Sequencing was performed with immunoSEQ multiplex PCR; in TCRdb, only in-frame clones are kept and a portion is missing. This sample has 150,000 to 200,000 clones, with roughly nine tenths found just once. The source of this sequence is a man in his fifties or sixties with gastric cancer. This sample comprised peripheral blood, obtained from a patient treated with photon-based radiotherapy. The rearrangement uses TRBV19 and TRBJ1-2, with D hard to call. CDR3 coding DNA: TGTGCCAGTAGTATTGGAAATTGGGACTATGGCTACACCTTC. Its translation: CASSIGNWDYGYTF.